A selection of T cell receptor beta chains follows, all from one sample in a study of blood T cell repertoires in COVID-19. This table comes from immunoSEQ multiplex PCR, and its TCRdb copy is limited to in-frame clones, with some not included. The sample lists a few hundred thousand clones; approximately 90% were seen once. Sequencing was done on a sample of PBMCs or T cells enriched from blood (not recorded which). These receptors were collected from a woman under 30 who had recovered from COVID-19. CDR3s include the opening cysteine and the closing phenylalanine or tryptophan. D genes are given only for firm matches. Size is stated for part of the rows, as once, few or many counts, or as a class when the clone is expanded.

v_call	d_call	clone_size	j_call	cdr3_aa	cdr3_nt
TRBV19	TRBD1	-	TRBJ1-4	CASRGQNNEKLFF	TGTGCCAGTAGGGGACAGAATAATGAAAAACTGTTTTTT
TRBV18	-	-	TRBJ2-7	CASSPLAGRLSYEQYF	TGTGCCAGCTCACCACTGGCAGGGCGATTATCCTACGAGCAGTACTTC
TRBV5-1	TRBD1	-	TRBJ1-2	CASSPAQGVQVGYTF	TGCGCCAGCAGCCCGGCACAGGGGGTGCAAGTCGGCTACACCTTC
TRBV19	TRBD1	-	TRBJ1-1	CASRMTGGNTEAFF	TGTGCCAGTAGAATGACAGGGGGAAACACTGAAGCTTTCTTT
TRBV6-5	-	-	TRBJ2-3	CASSRTRDTTDTQYF	TGTGCCAGCAGTAGAACCAGGGACACCACAGATACGCAGTATTTT
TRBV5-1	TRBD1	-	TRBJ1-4	CASSAWTGRQEKLFF	TGCGCCAGCAGCGCCTGGACAGGGCGGCAGGAAAAACTGTTTTTT
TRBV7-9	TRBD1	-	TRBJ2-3	CASSPVGQGTSTDTQYF	TGTGCCAGCAGCCCGGTTGGACAGGGAACTAGCACAGATACGCAGTATTTT
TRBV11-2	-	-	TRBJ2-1	CASSPGNEQFF	TGTGCCAGCAGTCCCGGCAATGAGCAGTTCTTC
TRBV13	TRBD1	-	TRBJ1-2	CASSPGQKGSGYTF	TGTGCCAGCAGTCCGGGACAGAAAGGGTCGGGCTACACCTTC
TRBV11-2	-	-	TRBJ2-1	CASSLVGGDEQFF	TGTGCCAGCAGCTTAGTGGGGGGAGATGAGCAGTTCTTC
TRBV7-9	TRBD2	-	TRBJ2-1	CASSSLAGGSYNEQFF	TGTGCCAGCAGCTCGCTAGCGGGGGGTTCCTACAATGAGCAGTTCTTC
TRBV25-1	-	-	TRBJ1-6	CASSTAGLGNLHF	TGTGCCAGCAGTACAGCAGGGTTGGGCAACCTCCACTTT
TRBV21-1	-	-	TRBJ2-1	CASSPNRDFEQFF	TGTGCCAGCAGCCCCAACCGGGATTTCGAGCAGTTCTTC
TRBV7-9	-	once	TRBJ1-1	CASSLGLGVNTEAFF	TGTGCCAGCAGCTTAGGGCTGGGAGTGAACACTGAAGCTTTCTTT
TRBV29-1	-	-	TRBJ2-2	CSVDKGGTTGELFF	TGCAGCGTTGATAAGGGGGGGACCACCGGGGAGCTGTTTTTT
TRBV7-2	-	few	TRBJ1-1	CASSFDRRNTEAFF	TGTGCCAGCAGCTTCGACAGGAGGAACACTGAAGCTTTCTTT
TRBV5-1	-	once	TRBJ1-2	CASSLSSNYGYTF	TGCGCCAGCAGCTTATCGTCCAACTATGGCTACACCTTC
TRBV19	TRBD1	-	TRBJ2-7	CASAVGTGPEEQYF	TGTGCCAGTGCTGTAGGGACAGGGCCGGAAGAGCAGTACTTC
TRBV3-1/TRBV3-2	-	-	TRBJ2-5	CASSSYPGVEETQYF	TGTGCCAGCAGCTCCTACCCGGGAGTGGAAGAGACCCAGTACTTC
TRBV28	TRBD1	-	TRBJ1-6	CASSLVGGVLSPLHF	TGTGCCAGCAGTTTAGTAGGGGGCGTACTTTCACCCCTCCACTTT
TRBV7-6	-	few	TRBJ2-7	CASSLGRSNEQYF	TGTGCCAGCAGCTTAGGGAGAAGTAACGAGCAGTACTTC
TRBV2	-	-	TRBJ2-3	CASSKQGRTDTQYF	TGTGCCAGCAGTAAACAGGGCCGCACAGATACGCAGTATTTT
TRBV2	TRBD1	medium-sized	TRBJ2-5	CASSEGQVGETQYF	TGTGCCAGCAGTGAGGGACAGGTTGGGGAGACCCAGTACTTC
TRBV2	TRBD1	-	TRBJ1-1	CASRVDRVETEAFF	TGTGCCAGCAGAGTTGACAGGGTCGAGACTGAAGCTTTCTTT
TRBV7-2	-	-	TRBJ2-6	CASSFTGTYSGANVLTF	TGTGCCAGCAGCTTCACAGGCACCTACTCTGGGGCCAACGTCCTGACTTTC
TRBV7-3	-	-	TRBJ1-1	CASSQAGGNTEAFF	TGTGCCAGCAGCCAAGCCGGGGGGAACACTGAAGCTTTCTTT
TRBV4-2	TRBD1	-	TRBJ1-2	CASSQTRGQGVYGYTF	TGTGCCAGCAGCCAAACGAGGGGGCAGGGAGTCTATGGCTACACCTTC
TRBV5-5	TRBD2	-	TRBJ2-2	CASSLRAGGGELFF	TGTGCCAGCAGCTTGAGAGCGGGGGGCGGGGAGCTGTTTTTT
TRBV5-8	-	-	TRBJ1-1	CASRRVREAFF	TGTGCCAGCAGGAGGGTCCGTGAAGCTTTCTTT
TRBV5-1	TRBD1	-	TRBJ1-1	CASSRTGSNMNTEAFF	TGCGCCAGCAGCAGGACAGGGTCTAACATGAACACTGAAGCTTTCTTT
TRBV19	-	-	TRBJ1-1	CASSIAPGNTEAFF	TGTGCCAGTAGTATAGCCCCCGGGAACACTGAAGCTTTCTTT
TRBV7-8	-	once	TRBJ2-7	CASSLEGPKTYEQYF	TGTGCCAGCAGCTTAGAGGGGCCGAAAACCTACGAGCAGTACTTC
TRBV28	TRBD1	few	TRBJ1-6	CASSSTGKGSSPLHF	TGTGCCAGCAGTTCGACAGGGAAAGGGAGTTCACCCCTCCACTTT
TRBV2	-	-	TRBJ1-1	CASSEVTGQSHTEAFF	TGTGCCAGCAGTGAAGTGACAGGACAGAGCCACACTGAAGCTTTCTTT
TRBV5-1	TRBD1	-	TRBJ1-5	CASSLTGVQPQHF	TGCGCCAGCAGCTTGACAGGGGTCCAGCCCCAGCATTTT
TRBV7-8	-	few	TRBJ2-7	CASSPLASYEQYF	TGTGCCAGCAGCCCATTAGCCTCCTACGAGCAGTACTTC
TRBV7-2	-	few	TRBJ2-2	CASSYWRTGELFF	TGTGCCAGCAGCTATTGGAGGACCGGGGAGCTGTTTTTT
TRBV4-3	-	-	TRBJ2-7	CASSQDRTAKGQYF	TGCGCCAGCAGCCAAGACAGGACAGCGAAAGGGCAGTACTTC
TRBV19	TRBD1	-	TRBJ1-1	CASTLDREGTEAFF	TGTGCCAGTACTCTGGACAGGGAAGGTACTGAAGCTTTCTTT
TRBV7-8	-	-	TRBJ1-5	CASSVIFTGTNQPQHF	TGTGCCAGCAGCGTGATCTTTACGGGAACAAATCAGCCCCAGCATTTT
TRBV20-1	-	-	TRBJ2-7	CSAKLSYEQYF	TGCAGTGCTAAACTCTCCTACGAGCAGTACTTC
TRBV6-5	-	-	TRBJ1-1	CASRFLRQGNTEAFF	TGTGCCAGCAGGTTCCTGAGGCAGGGGAACACTGAAGCTTTCTTT
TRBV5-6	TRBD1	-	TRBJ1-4	CASSSWDSSNEKLFF	TGTGCCAGCAGCTCCTGGGACAGCTCAAATGAAAAACTGTTTTTT
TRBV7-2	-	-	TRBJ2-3	CASSLWTDTDTQYF	TGTGCCAGCAGCTTATGGACAGACACAGATACGCAGTATTTT